This paragraph reports one T cell receptor (beta chain). Sequencing used immunoSEQ multiplex PCR; TCRdb keeps in-frame clones, though not all of them. The data show approximately 210,000 clones, with roughly 83% seen just once and 2.5% to 3% held by the top ten. The sample is drawn from a study of blood T cell repertoires in COVID-19. Study at large: From the United States, Italy and Spain came samples of acute and convalescent COVID-19.

Trimming removed 2 bases at V and 4 bases at J, with 15 bases between. Per germline, CDR1 MNHEY and CDR2 SVGAGI. CDR3 size: 15 residues. The chain combines TRBV6-5 with TRBJ2-7; TRBD1 might be the D (5 bases). The sample was peripheral blood. This TCR derives from a woman between 65 and 79 years old with active or convalescent COVID-19. CDR3 DNA sequence: TGTGCCAGCAGTTACACACAGGAGACCATTTACGAGCAGTACTTC. It encodes CASSYTQETIYEQYF.